The next 23 T cell receptor beta chains were all read from a single sample in a study of neoadjuvant anti-PD-1 for oral cavity cancer. Sample time point: after neoadjuvant nivolumab, at surgical resection. Using immunoSEQ multiplex PCR, the repertoire was profiled, and TCRdb retains in-frame clones only, with some absent. This sample has 68,000 or so clones, with approximately 85% found just once. Sequenced here: PBMCs, sampled after nivolumab (anti-PD-1) treatment. Receptors originate from a person aged 35-79 years with oral cavity squamous cell carcinoma.

The gene calls are TRBV19 and TRBJ1-5; unclear D gene. The CDR3 extends over 15 amino acids. V was trimmed by 11 bases and J by 0 bases, leaving 17 bases between them. Per the germline V gene, CDR1 is LNHDA and CDR2 is SQIVND (reference sequence). The CDR3 is CAAKPGVDSNQPQHF. The CDR3, as DNA: TGTGCCGCGAAACCGGGAGTGGATAGCAATCAGCCCCAGCATTTT.

This chain uses TRBV28 with TRBJ1-1; maybe TRBD1 (5 bases). In germline, CDR1 is MDHEN, CDR2 SYDVKM. The CDR3 runs 13 residues. The ends were cut back, 3 bases at V and 10 bases at J, with 15 bases in the middle. The CDR3, as DNA: TGTGCCAGCAGTTTCGGGGGATCGGGGCCAGCTTTCTTT. It is translated as CASSFGGSGPAFF.

The rearrangement links TRBV5-1 to TRBJ2-5; TRBD2 matches 12 bases. V shed 10 bases and J 5 bases; nucleotides not matched to a gene: 12. CDR3 length: 15 amino acids. Per the germline V gene, CDR1 is SGHRS and CDR2 is YFSETQ. The CDR3 DNA sequence: TGCGCCGGAGGACTAGCGGGGAGAAACGGGGAGACCCAGTACTTC. Its translation is CAGGLAGRNGETQYF. The full variable domain, with the rest looked up from reference TRBV5-1 and TRBJ2-5, is KAGVTQTPRYLIKTRGQQVTLSCSPISGHRSVSWYQQTPGQGLQFLFEYFSETQRNKGNFPGRFSGRQFSNSRSEMNVSTLELGDSALYLCAGGLAGRNGETQYFGPGTRLLVL.

The chain joins TRBV30 to TRBJ1-2; D is undetermined. This CDR3 has 12 amino acids. Germline V gene lookup returns CDR1 GTSNPN and CDR2 SVGIG (reference sequence). V dropped 3 bases and J dropped 8 bases, with 13 bases sitting between them. The CDR3 DNA follows: TGTGCCTGGAGCTCTGGGGTCTGGGGCTACACCTTC. Translating gives CAWSSGVWGYTF.

The sample holds one count of this clone. V and J are TRBV28 and TRBJ2-7; 8 positions match TRBD2. The junction had 3 bases not matched to a gene; V was cut back by 3 bases and J by 5 bases. Germline CDR1 MDHEN, CDR2 SYDVKM. The CDR3 has 13 residues. The CDR3 bases are TGTGCCAGCAGTTTGGGCGGGAGGAACGAGCAGTACTTC. The encoded protein is CASSLGGRNEQYF.

This clone has just one count. One end of the junction varies from germline; a read error may be responsible. The chain couples TRBV15 to TRBJ1-1; D gene uncertain. There are 11 residues in the CDR3. The germline CDR1 and CDR2 sequences are LNHNV and YYDKDF (reference sequence). In DNA, the CDR3 is TGTGCCACCAGCATGAACAGTGAAGCTTTCTTT. The encoded protein is CATSMNSEAFF.

The chain uses TRBV7-8 and TRBJ2-7; D may be TRBD1 or TRBD2 (5 bases each). Germline V gives CDR1 SGHVS, CDR2 FQNEAQ. The CDR3 extends over 14 amino acids. Between the trimmed V and J ends, which lost 5 bases and 1 base, there was a span of 12 bases. The CDR3 sequence is CASSIGTASYEQYF. DNA of the CDR3: TGTGCCAGCAGCATCGGGACGGCTTCCTACGAGCAGTACTTC.

The chain recombines TRBV19 with TRBJ1-1, with 7 bases identical to TRBD1. There are 15 residues in the CDR3. The ends lost 6 bases at V and 0 bases at J; junction bases unmatched: 7. Looked up from germline, CDR1 is LNHDA and CDR2 is SQIVND (reference sequence). In DNA form, the CDR3 reads TGTGCCAGTAGCCCCGGGACAGAATTGAACACTGAAGCTTTCTTT. The encoded protein is CASSPGTELNTEAFF.

The genes are TRBV9 and TRBJ2-1; 10 nucleotides line up with TRBD2. Germline V CDR1 and CDR2: SGDLS, YYNGEE. V lost 6 bases to trimming and J lost 8 bases; unmatched junction nucleotides: 14. The CDR3 totals 16 residues. In nucleotides, the CDR3 is TGTGCCAGCACGCCTGCAGCGGGAGGGACTTGGGATGAGCAGTTCTTC. Its protein is CASTPAAGGTWDEQFF.

The chain couples TRBV5-1 to TRBJ1-1, with TRBD1 identical over 10 bases. The ends lost 4 bases at V and 3 bases at J; junction bases unmatched: 6. In germline, CDR1 is SGHRS, CDR2 YFSETQ. The CDR3 runs 15 residues. The CDR3 region is CASSNRTGGHTEAFF. In DNA form, the CDR3 reads TGCGCCAGCAGCAATCGGACAGGGGGGCACACTGAAGCTTTCTTT.

J is TRBJ2-2 and V is TRBV5-1, with D perhaps matching TRBD2 (6 bases). CDR1 and CDR2 from the germline V gene are SGHRS and YFSETQ. Between the trimmed V and J ends, which lost 5 bases and 4 bases, there was a span of 15 bases. The length of the CDR3 is 15 residues. CDR3 region: CASSFGSVGTGELFF. The CDR3 nucleotides read TGCGCCAGCAGTTTCGGGAGCGTGGGCACCGGGGAGCTGTTTTTT. Full variable domain (rest looked up from reference TRBV5-1 and TRBJ2-2): KAGVTQTPRYLIKTRGQQVTLSCSPISGHRSVSWYQQTPGQGLQFLFEYFSETQRNKGNFPGRFSGRQFSNSRSEMNVSTLELGDSALYLCASSFGSVGTGELFFGEGSRLTVL.

This clone was counted a single time. The chain joins TRBV19 to TRBJ1-2; maybe TRBD1 (5 bases). There are 15 residues in the CDR3. V was trimmed by 7 bases and J by 1 base, leaving 16 bases between them. Germline V gene lookup returns CDR1 LNHDA and CDR2 SQIVND (reference sequence). The CDR3 nucleotides read TGTGCCAGTAAGCTGGCGGGGGTAGGTAACTATGGCTACACCTTC. Protein: CASKLAGVGNYGYTF.

The rearrangement links TRBV4-1 to TRBJ2-5; TRBD2 agrees at 7 bases. This CDR3 contains 14 residues. Germline loops: CDR1 MGHRA, CDR2 YSYEKL. V lost 2 bases, J lost 4 bases, and 4 bases stayed unmatched. The CDR3 is CASSQPREGETQYF. For the CDR3, the DNA is TGCGCCAGCAGCCAACCCAGGGAGGGAGAGACCCAGTACTTC.

The V call is TRBV28, the J call TRBJ2-4, with 7 bases fitting TRBD1. J was trimmed by 7 bases and V by 5 bases; bases with no gene match: 2. Germline values: CDR1 MDHEN, CDR2 SYDVKM. CDR3 size: 12 residues. The CDR3 protein is CASSGTVNIQYF. DNA for the CDR3: TGTGCCAGCAGTGGGACAGTGAACATTCAGTACTTC.

The chain recombines TRBV10-2 with TRBJ2-7, with 7 bases aligning to TRBD1. Trimming cost V 5 bases and J 0 bases; bases outside gene matches: 7. The CDR3 sequence is 15 residues long. Germline V gives CDR1 WSHSY, CDR2 SAAADI. In DNA form, the CDR3 reads TGCGCCAGCAGTCCACAGGGGCCGAGCTCCTACGAGCAGTACTTC. Translation: CASSPQGPSSYEQYF.

The chain employs TRBV6-1 and TRBJ2-3; 11 positions match TRBD2. CDR1 MNHNS and CDR2 SASEGT come from the germline V gene. The CDR3 sequence is 15 residues long. V was pared by 3 bases and J by 9 bases, with 8 bases of the junction left unmatched. CDR3 region: CASSELGLAGGTQYF. In DNA, the CDR3 is TGTGCCAGCAGTGAGCTAGGCCTAGCGGGAGGCACGCAGTATTTT.

The V gene is TRBV9, the J gene TRBJ1-1; possibly TRBD1 for D (5 bases). CDR3 length equals 15 residues. In germline, CDR1 is SGDLS, CDR2 YYNGEE. V lost 0 bases, J lost 5 bases, and 14 bases lay in between. As DNA, the CDR3 is TGTGCCAGCAGCGTAGGGGCTCAGGGTAGTACTGAAGCTTTCTTT. Translation gives CASSVGAQGSTEAFF.

The chain uses TRBV30 and TRBJ2-2, with D unclear. CDR1 is GTSNPN, CDR2 SVGIG, per germline (reference sequence). CDR3 length: 13 residues. Trimming removed 0 bases at V and 6 bases at J, with 8 bases between. The CDR3 DNA reads as TGTGCCTGGAGTGTCCTAGTTCCCGGGGAGCTGTTTTTT. This encodes CAWSVLVPGELFF. Full variable domain (rest looked up from reference TRBV30 and TRBJ2-2): SQTIHQWPATLVQPVGSPLSLECTVEGTSNPNLYWYRQAAGRGLQLLFYSVGIGQISSEVPQNLSASRPQDRQFILSSKKLLLSDSGFYLCAWSVLVPGELFFGEGSRLTVL.

V gene TRBV5-1 combines with J gene TRBJ2-1; D is unresolved. Germline assignment: CDR1 SGHRS and CDR2 YFSETQ. CDR3 length equals 15 residues. V was pared by 0 bases and J by 0 bases, with 7 bases between. Here the CDR3 DNA reads TGCGCCAGCAGCTTGGACTTGGGCTCCTACAATGAGCAGTTCTTC. This gives the protein CASSLDLGSYNEQFF.

The chain couples TRBV11-1 to TRBJ2-7, with D possibly TRBD2 on 5 matching bases. Deletions cut 4 bases from V and 0 bases from J, with 10 bases between. Germline V gives CDR1 SGHAT, CDR2 FQDESV (reference sequence). This CDR3 has 14 amino acids. The CDR3 DNA reads TGTGCCAGCAGCTCAACGGGGTCCTCCTACGAGCAGTACTTC. It translates to CASSSTGSSYEQYF.

This sequence joins TRBV7-8 and TRBJ2-7, with 13 bases identical to TRBD2. The V segment lost 5 bases and the J segment 7 bases; nucleotides outside the gene matches: 5. CDR3 length: 14 residues. CDR1 is SGHVS and CDR2 is FQNEAQ in the germline V gene. CDR3 region: CASSPGLAGEEQYF. As DNA, the CDR3 is TGTGCCAGCAGCCCAGGACTAGCGGGAGAAGAGCAGTACTTC.

This clone was observed a single time. V is TRBV7-8 and J is TRBJ2-1; D gene unclear. Trimming removed 1 base from V and 10 bases from J, with 11 bases in between. Germline CDR1 is SGHVS and CDR2 is FQNEAQ. This CDR3 has 13 amino acids. CDR3 region: CASSLGLDLEQFF. CDR3 DNA sequence: TGTGCCAGCAGCTTAGGCCTAGACCTGGAGCAGTTCTTC.

V and J are TRBV9 and TRBJ2-3, with a weak D call TRBD2 (6 bases). Trimming took 0 bases from V and 0 from J, leaving 11 bases between them. In germline, CDR1 is SGDLS, CDR2 YYNGEE. The CDR3 spans 16 residues. CDR3 nucleotides: TGTGCCAGCAGCGTAGTGCCGGGAGTGAGCACAGATACGCAGTATTTT. It encodes CASSVVPGVSTDTQYF.